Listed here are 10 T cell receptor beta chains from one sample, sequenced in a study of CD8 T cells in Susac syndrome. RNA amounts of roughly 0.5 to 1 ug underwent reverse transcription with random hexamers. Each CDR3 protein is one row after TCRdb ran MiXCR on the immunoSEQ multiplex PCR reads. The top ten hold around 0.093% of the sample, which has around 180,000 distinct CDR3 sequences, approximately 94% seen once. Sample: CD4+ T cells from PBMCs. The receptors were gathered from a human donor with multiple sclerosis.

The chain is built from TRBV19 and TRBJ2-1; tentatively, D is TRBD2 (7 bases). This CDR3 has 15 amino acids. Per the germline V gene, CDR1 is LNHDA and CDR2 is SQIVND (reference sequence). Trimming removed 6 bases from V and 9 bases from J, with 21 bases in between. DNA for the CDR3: TGTGCCAGTAGGCCGGGGGGCGAAGGGGCGGGTGAGCAGTTCTTC. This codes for CASRPGGEGAGEQFF.

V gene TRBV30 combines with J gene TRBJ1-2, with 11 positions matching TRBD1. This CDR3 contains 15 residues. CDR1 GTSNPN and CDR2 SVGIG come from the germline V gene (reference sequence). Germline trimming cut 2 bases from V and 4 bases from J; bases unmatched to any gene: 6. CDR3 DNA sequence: TGTGCCTGGAGTCGGACAGGGGGCGTTCCCTATGGCTACACCTTC. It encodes CAWSRTGGVPYGYTF.

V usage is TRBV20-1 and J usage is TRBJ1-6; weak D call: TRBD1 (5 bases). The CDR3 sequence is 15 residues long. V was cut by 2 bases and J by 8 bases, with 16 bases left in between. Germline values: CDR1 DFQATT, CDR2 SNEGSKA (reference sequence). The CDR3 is CSARRQSQADSPLHF. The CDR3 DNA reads TGCAGTGCTAGACGGCAATCACAGGCGGATTCACCCCTCCACTTT.

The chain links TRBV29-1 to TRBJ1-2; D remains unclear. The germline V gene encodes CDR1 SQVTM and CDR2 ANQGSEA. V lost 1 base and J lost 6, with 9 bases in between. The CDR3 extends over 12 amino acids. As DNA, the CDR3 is TGCAGCGTTGAAGGGCCGCCAGATGGCTACACCTTC. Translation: CSVEGPPDGYTF.

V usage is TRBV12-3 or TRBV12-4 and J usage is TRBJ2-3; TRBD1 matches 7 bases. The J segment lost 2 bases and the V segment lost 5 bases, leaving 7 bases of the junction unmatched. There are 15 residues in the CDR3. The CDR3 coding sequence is TGTGCCAGCAGTGGGCCGACAGGGTTCACAGATACGCAGTATTTT. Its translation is CASSGPTGFTDTQYF.

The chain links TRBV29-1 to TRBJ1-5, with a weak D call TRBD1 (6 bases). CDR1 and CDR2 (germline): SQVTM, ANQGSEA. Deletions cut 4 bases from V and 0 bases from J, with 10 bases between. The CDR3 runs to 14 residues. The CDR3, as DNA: TGCAGCGTTGGAGGGGGATTTAGCAATCAGCCCCAGCATTTT. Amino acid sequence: CSVGGGFSNQPQHF.

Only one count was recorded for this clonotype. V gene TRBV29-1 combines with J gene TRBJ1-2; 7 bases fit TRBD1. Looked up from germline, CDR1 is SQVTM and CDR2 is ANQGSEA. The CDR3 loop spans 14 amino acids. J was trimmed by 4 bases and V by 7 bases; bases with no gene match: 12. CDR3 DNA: TGCAGCGCCCTCGGGGGACAGCTAATCTATGGCTACACCTTC. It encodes CSALGGQLIYGYTF.

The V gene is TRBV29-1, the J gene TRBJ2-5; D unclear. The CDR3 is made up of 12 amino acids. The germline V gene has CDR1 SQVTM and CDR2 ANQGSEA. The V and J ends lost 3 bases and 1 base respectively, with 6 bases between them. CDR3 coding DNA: TGCAGCGTTGACGGGCTCCAAGAGACCCAGTACTTC. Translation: CSVDGLQETQYF.

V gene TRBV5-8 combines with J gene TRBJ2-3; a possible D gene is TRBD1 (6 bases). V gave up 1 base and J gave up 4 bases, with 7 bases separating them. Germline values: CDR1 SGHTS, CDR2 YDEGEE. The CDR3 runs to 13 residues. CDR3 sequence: CASSLKGADTQYF. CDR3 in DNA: TGTGCCAGCAGCTTGAAGGGGGCAGATACGCAGTATTTT.

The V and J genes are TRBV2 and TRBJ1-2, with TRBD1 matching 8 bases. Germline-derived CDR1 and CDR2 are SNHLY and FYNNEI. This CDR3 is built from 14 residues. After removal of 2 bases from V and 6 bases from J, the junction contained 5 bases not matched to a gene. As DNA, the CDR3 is TGTGCCAGCAGTGAATTTGACAGGGGACATGGCTACACCTTC. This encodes CASSEFDRGHGYTF.